The 32 T cell receptor beta chains listed next were all sequenced from one sample in a study of control samples from healthy donors and cancer patients. Method: immunoSEQ multiplex PCR; TCRdb's copy keeps in-frame clones and lacks some. The sample yields about 160,000 clones, roughly 94% seen once. Sequencing input: PBMCs. Source of these receptors: a man aged 60 to 75 with colorectal cancer.

The gene calls are TRBV7-9 and TRBJ2-7; TRBD2 might be the D (5 bases). The CDR3 spans 11 residues. V lost 4 bases to trimming and J lost 9 bases, with 10 bases between them. CDR1 is SEHNR and CDR2 is FQNEAQ in the germline V gene (reference sequence). CDR3 DNA sequence: TGTGCCAGCAGCTCCCGTGCGGGGCAGTACTTC. Its protein product is CASSSRAGQYF.

The CDR3 DNA sequence: TGTGCCAGCAGCTTGGGGGCCGGGACAGCGAGCTCCTACGAGCAGTACTTC. Protein sequence: CASSLGAGTASSYEQYF. The chain is built from TRBV5-4 and TRBJ2-7; 7 bases map to TRBD1. Germline V gene sequence: CDR1 SGHNT, CDR2 YYREEE (reference sequence). CDR3 length: 17 amino acids. The J segment lost 0 bases and the V segment lost 0 bases, leaving 9 bases of the junction unmatched.

The chain joins TRBV29-1 to TRBJ1-5; D unresolved. Germline V lookup: CDR1 SQVTM, CDR2 ANQGSEA. V was pared by 6 bases and J by 10 bases, with 16 bases between. The length of the CDR3 is 12 residues. DNA of the CDR3: TGCAGCGTGGCGATCGTGGGTGGCCCCCAGCATTTT. Translation gives CSVAIVGGPQHF. The whole variable domain, filled in from reference TRBV29-1 and TRBJ1-5, reads SAVISQKPSRDICQRGTSLTIQCQVDSQVTMMFWYRQQPGQSLTLIATANQGSEATYESGFVIDKFPISRPNLTFSTLTVSNMSPEDSSIYLCSVAIVGGPQHFGDGTRLSIL.

The rearrangement links TRBV20-1 to TRBJ2-1; 7 bases agree with TRBD2. Germline V CDR1 and CDR2: DFQATT, SNEGSKA (reference sequence). This CDR3 spans 15 amino acids. Germline trimming cut 3 bases from V and 4 bases from J; bases unmatched to any gene: 9. CDR3: CSASTIERDYNEQFF. DNA for the CDR3: TGCAGTGCTAGTACGATAGAGCGGGATTACAATGAGCAGTTCTTC.

The chain uses TRBV19 and TRBJ2-1; the D gene is possibly TRBD1 (6 bases). CDR1 is LNHDA, CDR2 SQIVND, per germline (reference sequence). The CDR3 is 15 residues long. The V and J ends lost 5 bases and 0 bases respectively, with 11 bases between them. CDR3 DNA sequence: TGTGCCAGTAGTGTACAGGGATTCTCCTACAATGAGCAGTTCTTC. It is translated as CASSVQGFSYNEQFF.

The CDR3 DNA is TGTGCCAGCAGTTTAACTCCGGACAGGGACTATGGCTACACCTTC. This encodes CASSLTPDRDYGYTF. This chain uses TRBV27 with TRBJ1-2, with 8 bases matching TRBD1. The CDR3 contains 15 residues. Germline V gene lookup returns CDR1 MNHEY and CDR2 SMNVEV (reference sequence). V shed 2 bases, J shed 3 bases, and the junction held 5 bases outside the gene matches.

The chain has TRBV2 and TRBJ2-7; tentatively, D is TRBD1 (5 bases). Looked up from germline, CDR1 is SNHLY and CDR2 is FYNNEI. There are 14 residues in the CDR3. Trimming cost V 1 base and J 5 bases, with 12 bases left between them. CDR3 nucleotide sequence: TGTGCCAGCAGTGAAGACCCAGGGCTCAACGAGCAGTACTTC. Protein product: CASSEDPGLNEQYF.

This clone was seen once. The rearrangement uses TRBV24-1 and TRBJ2-2; 10 bases align to TRBD2. The junction had 11 bases not matched to a gene; V was cut back by 9 bases and J by 2 bases. The CDR3 is 17 residues long. CDR1 is KGHDR and CDR2 is SFDVKD in the germline V gene. CDR3 sequence: CATSSDWTSGNTGELFF. The CDR3 region has the DNA TGTGCCACCTCCTCGGACTGGACTAGCGGAAACACCGGGGAGCTGTTTTTT.

The chain couples TRBV10-2 to TRBJ1-5, with 9 bases identical to TRBD1. This CDR3 is 15 amino acids long. Germline lookup yields CDR1 WSHSY and CDR2 SAAADI. With V trimmed by 6 bases and J by 4 bases, 7 bases remained unmatched. The CDR3, as DNA: TGCGCCAGCAGCGAGGGGACAGGGCGTAATCAGCCCCAGCATTTT. This codes for CASSEGTGRNQPQHF.

The CDR3 is CASSHRLAGGAYNEQFF. The CDR3 coding sequence is TGTGCCAGCAGCCACCGACTAGCGGGGGGGGCCTACAATGAGCAGTTCTTC. V is TRBV7-2 and J is TRBJ2-1; TRBD2 aligns across 14 bases. CDR1 and CDR2 from the germline V gene are SGHTA and FQGNSA. J was trimmed by 2 bases and V by 5 bases; bases with no gene match: 5. The CDR3 totals 17 residues.

This clone was recorded only once. The V call is TRBV7-2, the J call TRBJ1-1; the D gene is possibly TRBD1 (6 bases). The CDR3 has 15 amino acids. The V end lost 0 bases, the J end lost 5 bases, and 13 bases lay between the germline ends. Per germline, CDR1 SGHTA and CDR2 FQGNSA. CDR3 residues: CASSLASGAGTEAFF. The DNA for the CDR3 is TGTGCCAGCAGCTTAGCCTCAGGGGCGGGGACTGAAGCTTTCTTT.

The V gene is TRBV18, the J gene TRBJ2-7; 10 bases map to TRBD1. Per germline, CDR1 KGHSH and CDR2 LQKENI. The CDR3 contains 15 residues. The V segment lost 0 bases and the J segment 3 bases; nucleotides outside the gene matches: 2. CDR3 nucleotides: TGTGCCAGCTCACCACCCGGACAGGGGGTCTACGAGCAGTACTTC. Its protein is CASSPPGQGVYEQYF.

As to this clone: Other DNA sequences in the same sample also yield this CDR3. The V and J genes are TRBV9 and TRBJ2-3; D is tentatively TRBD1 or TRBD2 (6 bases each). This CDR3 has 13 amino acids. From germline, CDR1 is SGDLS and CDR2 YYNGEE. The ends were cut back, 0 bases at V and 6 bases at J, with 8 bases in the middle. In DNA form, the CDR3 reads TGTGCCAGCAGCGTAGGAGGGGGGGATACGCAGTATTTT. Residues: CASSVGGGDTQYF. The variable domain in full, with the rest retrieved from reference TRBV9 and TRBJ2-3, is DSGVTQTPKHLITATGQRVTLRCSPRSGDLSVYWYQQSLDQGLQFLIQYYNGEERAKGNILERFSAQQFPDLHSELNLSSLELGDSALYFCASSVGGGDTQYFGPGTRLTVL.

The chain employs TRBV12-3 or TRBV12-4 and TRBJ2-5; 11 positions agree with TRBD1. V lost 6 bases, J lost 8 bases, and 2 bases stayed unmatched. The CDR3 consists of 12 residues. The CDR3 DNA reads as TGTGCCAGCAGCTGGACAGGGGGCACCCAGTACTTC. This translates into CASSWTGGTQYF.

The chain uses TRBV2 and TRBJ1-6, with 7 nucleotides matching TRBD1. Germline assignment: CDR1 SNHLY and CDR2 FYNNEI. This CDR3 is built from 13 residues. Germline trimming cut 7 bases from V and 6 bases from J; bases unmatched to any gene: 3. The CDR3 sequence is CASKTGLNSPLHF. As DNA, the CDR3 is TGTGCCAGCAAGACAGGGCTTAATTCACCCCTCCACTTT.

This chain connects TRBV14 to TRBJ1-1; D call uncertain. The V end lost 0 bases, the J end lost 4 bases, and 6 bases lay between the germline ends. The CDR3 totals 13 residues. CDR1 and CDR2 (germline): SGHDN, FVKESK. The CDR3 DNA follows: TGTGCCAGCAGCCAAGAGGAACTCACTGAAGCTTTCTTT. Amino acid sequence: CASSQEELTEAFF.

V gene TRBV2 combines with J gene TRBJ2-3, with TRBD2 matching 12 bases. This CDR3 contains 15 residues. Germline CDR1 and CDR2: SNHLY and FYNNEI. V shed 6 bases, J shed 6 bases, and the junction held 7 bases outside the gene matches. CDR3 bases: TGTGCCAGCAGCCGACTAGCGGGGGTGATGGATACGCAGTATTTT. Encoded protein: CASSRLAGVMDTQYF.

The chain employs TRBV28 and TRBJ1-2; 7 nucleotides line up with TRBD1. Per germline, CDR1 MDHEN and CDR2 SYDVKM. The CDR3 contains 14 residues. Trimming removed 2 bases from V and 5 bases from J; junction bases left unmatched: 5. The CDR3 region is CASSLGARGYGYTF. As DNA, the CDR3 is TGTGCCAGCAGTTTAGGGGCCAGGGGGTATGGCTACACCTTC.

The rearrangement joins TRBV19 to TRBJ2-5; D may be TRBD1 (5 bases). With 3 bases removed from V and 4 bases from J, the gap between germline ends came to 15 bases. Germline assignment: CDR1 LNHDA and CDR2 SQIVND (reference sequence). The length of the CDR3 is 15 residues. CDR3: CASSMGPGLAETQYF. The CDR3 DNA sequence: TGTGCCAGTAGTATGGGCCCAGGGTTGGCAGAGACCCAGTACTTC.

This chain connects TRBV19 to TRBJ2-7; D may be TRBD2 (5 bases). The germline V gene has CDR1 LNHDA and CDR2 SQIVND (reference sequence). The germline V and J ends were trimmed by 3 bases and 3 bases, with 12 bases remaining between them. This CDR3 has 14 residues. CDR3 bases: TGTGCCAGTAGTATCACGGCGGGTTTCTACGAGCAGTACTTC. Its protein is CASSITAGFYEQYF.

The chain joins TRBV6-2 or TRBV6-3 to TRBJ2-7; D remains unclear. Germline CDR1 and CDR2: MNHEY and SVGEGT. V gave up 5 bases and J gave up 6 bases, with 8 bases separating them. CDR3 length equals 11 residues. DNA for the CDR3: TGTGCCAGCAGTGGAGTCCGCGAGCAGTACTTC. Protein sequence: CASSGVREQYF.

As to this clone: The junction shows a germline mismatch at one end, possibly a read error. The chain employs TRBV5-1 and TRBJ1-5; D is undetermined. The CDR3 consists of 15 residues. Germline loops: CDR1 SGHRS, CDR2 YFSETQ. CDR3 in amino acids: CASSFNGGGNQPQHF. In DNA, the CDR3 is TGCGCCAGCAGTTTTAACGGAGGCGGCAACCAGCCCCAGCATTTT.

The gene calls are TRBV30 and TRBJ1-2; D is unresolved. From germline, CDR1 is GTSNPN and CDR2 SVGIG (reference sequence). This CDR3 is built from 13 residues. V gave up 3 bases and J gave up 2 bases, with 10 bases separating them. CDR3 bases: TGTGCCTGGAGCCCCACGGGGAACTATGGCTACACCTTC. This sequence encodes CAWSPTGNYGYTF.

The rearrangement links TRBV4-2 to TRBJ1-4; no reliable D call. CDR1 and CDR2 from the germline V gene are LGHNA and YNFKEQ. This CDR3 spans 18 amino acids. V was clipped by 2 bases and J by 0 bases, with 16 bases between them. This CDR3 is CASSQLAASGATNEKLFF. The DNA of the CDR3 is TGTGCCAGCAGCCAATTGGCAGCGAGTGGGGCAACTAATGAAAAACTGTTTTTT.

This clone occurred once. The chain links TRBV3-1 (or the pseudogene TRBV3-2) to TRBJ2-7; 7 nucleotides agree with TRBD1. With V trimmed by 2 bases and J by 6 bases, 7 bases remained unmatched. Germline V CDR1 and CDR2: LGHDT, YNNKEL (reference sequence). The CDR3 has 14 residues. CDR3 protein: CASSQSGTGVEQYF. The CDR3 DNA sequence: TGTGCCAGCAGCCAATCGGGAACAGGGGTCGAGCAGTACTTC.

The chain couples TRBV23-1 to TRBJ1-1, with TRBD1 matching 7 bases. TRBV23-1 counts as an open reading frame of uncertain function. V shed 0 bases, J shed 0 bases, and the junction held 7 bases outside the gene matches. The CDR3 is 17 residues long. In nucleotides, the CDR3 is TGCGCCAGCAGTCAATCTAGACAGGGACCTATGAACACTGAAGCTTTCTTT. Translating gives CASSQSRQGPMNTEAFF.

The chain uses TRBV15 and TRBJ1-4; no definite D call. Germline V gives CDR1 LNHNV, CDR2 YYDKDF (reference sequence). The CDR3 has 15 amino acids. Trimming took 0 bases from V and 0 from J, leaving 5 bases between them. CDR3 DNA: TGTGCCACCAGCAGAGACTCCTCAACTAATGAAAAACTGTTTTTT. It yields the protein CATSRDSSTNEKLFF.

This CDR3 is CASSFSLQGTYTEAFF. As DNA, the CDR3 is TGTGCCAGCAGCTTCTCGTTACAGGGGACTTACACTGAAGCTTTCTTT. V is TRBV11-2 and J is TRBJ1-1; 7 bases fit TRBD1. CDR1 SGHAT and CDR2 FQNNGV come from the germline V gene. V shed 3 bases and J 3 bases; nucleotides not matched to a gene: 10. The CDR3 contains 16 residues.

Comments on this clone: The same CDR3 can be traced to other DNA sequences in this sample. The chain couples TRBV7-9 to TRBJ2-5; D is possibly TRBD1 or TRBD2 (5 bases each). With 8 bases removed from V and 4 bases from J, the gap between germline ends came to 17 bases. The CDR3 is made up of 14 amino acids. Germline loops: CDR1 SEHNR, CDR2 FQNEAQ (reference sequence). This CDR3 reads CASGLAGGGETQYF. As DNA, the CDR3 is TGTGCCAGCGGTTTGGCGGGTGGGGGAGAGACCCAGTACTTC.

The chain is built from TRBV5-1 and TRBJ2-1; 9 positions match TRBD2. V shed 10 bases, J shed 5 bases, and the junction held 13 bases outside the gene matches. This CDR3 has 15 amino acids. Looked up from germline, CDR1 is SGHRS and CDR2 is YFSETQ. The CDR3 is CARAGRGGLDNEQFF. In DNA, the CDR3 is TGCGCCCGCGCGGGGCGGGGGGGCCTCGACAATGAGCAGTTCTTC. The variable domain in full, with the rest retrieved from reference TRBV5-1 and TRBJ2-1, is KAGVTQTPRYLIKTRGQQVTLSCSPISGHRSVSWYQQTPGQGLQFLFEYFSETQRNKGNFPGRFSGRQFSNSRSEMNVSTLELGDSALYLCARAGRGGLDNEQFFGPGTRLTVL.

This clone is a singleton in its sample. This chain links TRBV10-3 with TRBJ2-7, with 8 bases identical to TRBD2. V dropped 7 bases and J dropped 0; count of bases not matched to a gene: 17. Germline V CDR1 and CDR2: ENHRY, SYGVKD. The CDR3 runs 18 residues. The CDR3 protein is CAITGSGISGGSSYEQYF. CDR3 bases: TGTGCCATCACTGGTAGCGGGATTTCGGGTGGGAGCTCCTACGAGCAGTACTTC.

A remark on this clone: Additional DNA sequences in this sample encode the identical CDR3. The chain uses TRBV6-5 and TRBJ2-5, with 7 nucleotides matching TRBD1. This CDR3 is 14 amino acids long. Germline values: CDR1 MNHEY, CDR2 SVGAGI. J was trimmed by 3 bases and V by 6 bases; bases with no gene match: 7. CDR3: CASSYRTGEETQYF. Written as DNA, the CDR3 is TGTGCCAGCAGCTATAGGACAGGTGAAGAGACCCAGTACTTC.